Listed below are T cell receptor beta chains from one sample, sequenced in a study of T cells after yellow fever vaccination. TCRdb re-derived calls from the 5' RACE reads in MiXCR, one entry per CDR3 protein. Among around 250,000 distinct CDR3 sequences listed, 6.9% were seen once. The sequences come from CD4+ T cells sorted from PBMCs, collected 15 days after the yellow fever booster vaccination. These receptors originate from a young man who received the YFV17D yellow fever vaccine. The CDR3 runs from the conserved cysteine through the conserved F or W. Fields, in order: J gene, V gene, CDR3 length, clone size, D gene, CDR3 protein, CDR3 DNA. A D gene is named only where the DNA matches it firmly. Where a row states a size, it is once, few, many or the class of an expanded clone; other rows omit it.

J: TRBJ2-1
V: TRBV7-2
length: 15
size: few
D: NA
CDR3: CASSSQGQPSNEQFF
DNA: TGTGCCAGCAGCTCCCAAGGCCAGCCCAGCAATGAGCAGTTCTTC

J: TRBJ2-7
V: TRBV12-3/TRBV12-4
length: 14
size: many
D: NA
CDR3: CASSPRDGSYEQYF
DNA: TGTGCCAGCAGCCCCCGGGACGGGAGTTACGAGCAGTACTTC

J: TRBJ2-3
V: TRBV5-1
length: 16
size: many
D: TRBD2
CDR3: CASSPGTSGATDTQYF
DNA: TGCGCCAGCAGCCCGGGAACTAGCGGGGCCACAGATACGCAGTATTTT

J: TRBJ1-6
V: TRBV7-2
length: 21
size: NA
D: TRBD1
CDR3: CASSLAPGTGVRRSYNSPLHF
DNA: TGTGCCAGCAGCTTAGCGCCCGGGACAGGGGTTCGTCGCTCCTATAATTCACCCCTCCACTTT

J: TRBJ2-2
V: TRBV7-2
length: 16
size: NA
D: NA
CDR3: CASSLAGGINTGELFF
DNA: TGTGCCAGCAGCTTAGCAGGGGGTATCAACACCGGGGAGCTGTTTTTT

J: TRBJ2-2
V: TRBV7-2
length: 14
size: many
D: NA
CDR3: CASRLGGNTGELFF
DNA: TGTGCCAGCAGACTCGGGGGGAACACCGGGGAGCTGTTTTTT

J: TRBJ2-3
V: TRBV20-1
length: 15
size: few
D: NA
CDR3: CSASPSAGHTDTQYF
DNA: TGCAGTGCTAGCCCTTCTGCCGGACACACAGATACGCAGTATTTT

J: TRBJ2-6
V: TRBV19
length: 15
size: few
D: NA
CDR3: CASSIIAQGDRVLTF
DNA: TGTGCCAGTAGTATAATAGCACAGGGAGATCGCGTCCTGACTTTC

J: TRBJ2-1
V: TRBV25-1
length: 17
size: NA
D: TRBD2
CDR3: CASSEVGSGRGLVEQFF
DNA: TGTGCCAGCAGTGAAGTGGGGAGCGGGAGGGGGCTAGTTGAGCAGTTCTTC

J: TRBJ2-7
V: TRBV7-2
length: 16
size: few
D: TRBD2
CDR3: CASSLARTSGRNEQYF
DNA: TGTGCCAGCAGCTTAGCCAGGACTAGCGGGAGGAACGAGCAGTACTTC

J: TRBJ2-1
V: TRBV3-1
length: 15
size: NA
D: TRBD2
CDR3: CASSPTGTTRPEQFF
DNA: TGTGCCAGCAGCCCTACCGGGACTACTCGTCCTGAGCAGTTCTTC

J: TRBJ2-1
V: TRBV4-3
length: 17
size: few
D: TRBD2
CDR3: CASSQVFGTSSYNEQFF
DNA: TGCGCCAGCAGCCAAGTGTTTGGGACTAGCTCCTACAATGAGCAGTTCTTC

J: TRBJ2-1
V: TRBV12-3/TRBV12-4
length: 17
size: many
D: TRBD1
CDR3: CASSLRGTGARGAMSFF
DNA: TGTGCCAGCAGTTTACGGGGGACAGGGGCCAGGGGGGCCATGTCTTTCTTC

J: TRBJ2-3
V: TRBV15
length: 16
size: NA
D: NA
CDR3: CATSRGAGTGTDTQYF
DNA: TGTGCCACCAGCAGAGGGGCAGGGACGGGTACAGATACGCAGTATTTT

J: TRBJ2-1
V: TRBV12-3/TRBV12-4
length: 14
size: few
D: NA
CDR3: CASSLSANANEQFF
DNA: TGTGCCAGCAGTTTATCGGCAAACGCGAATGAGCAGTTCTTC

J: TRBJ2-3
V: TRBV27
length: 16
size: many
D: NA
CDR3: CASSLRTTIGTDTQYF
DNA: TGTGCCAGCAGTCTCCGGACCACAATCGGCACAGATACGCAGTATTTT